The rows below give T cell receptor beta chains drawn from one sample of a study of breast tumors, draining lymph nodes, adjacent tissues. TCRdb re-called the multiplex PCR reads through MiXCR, storing one row per CDR3 protein. The repertoire holds 170,000 or so distinct CDR3 sequences, with approximately 33% as singletons. Sequencing used axillary lymph node tissue. The receptors originated from a female donor with breast cancer. Some clones in this sample may be carry-over from other donors' samples. Each CDR3 is given with its conserved first and last residue. Each record gives: J gene, V gene, CDR3 protein.

J gene: TRBJ1-3
V gene: TRBV30
CDR3 protein: CAWSFGSNSGNTIYF

J gene: TRBJ2-7
V gene: TRBV19
CDR3 protein: CASSLAGTTYEQYF

J gene: TRBJ1-1
V gene: TRBV7-9
CDR3 protein: CASSFGGMNTEAFF

J gene: TRBJ1-2
V gene: TRBV12-3/TRBV12-4
CDR3 protein: CASSLFRQVAF

J gene: TRBJ2-7
V gene: TRBV6-5
CDR3 protein: CASSYSTLSSVKSYEQYF

J gene: TRBJ1-5
V gene: TRBV18
CDR3 protein: CASSGQGFSNQPQHF

J gene: TRBJ1-5
V gene: TRBV4-2
CDR3 protein: CASSQEGGGRANQPQHF

J gene: TRBJ2-6
V gene: TRBV9
CDR3 protein: CASSVNRVTGANVLTF

J gene: TRBJ2-7
V gene: TRBV12-3/TRBV12-4
CDR3 protein: CASSLSGTRGTENYEQYF

J gene: TRBJ2-1
V gene: TRBV5-8
CDR3 protein: CASSLGWTSRYNEQFF

J gene: TRBJ2-5
V gene: TRBV20-1
CDR3 protein: CSAISGRTGAGETQYF

J gene: TRBJ2-2
V gene: TRBV7-2
CDR3 protein: CASSVDRGRTGELFF

J gene: TRBJ2-3
V gene: TRBV2
CDR3 protein: CATAPGLYGTDTQYF

J gene: TRBJ2-7
V gene: TRBV6-6
CDR3 protein: CASSHDTLIYEQYF

J gene: TRBJ2-1
V gene: TRBV27
CDR3 protein: CASSALLAGPYNEQFF

J gene: TRBJ2-1
V gene: TRBV19
CDR3 protein: CASSKVGLNYNEQFF

J gene: TRBJ2-7
V gene: TRBV30
CDR3 protein: CAWSVTSGYEQYF

J gene: TRBJ2-6
V gene: TRBV12-3/TRBV12-4
CDR3 protein: CASGSGVGANVLTF

J gene: TRBJ2-7
V gene: TRBV10-2
CDR3 protein: CASSEGGLYEQYF

J gene: TRBJ1-5
V gene: TRBV6-5
CDR3 protein: CASSSGMGNQPQHF

J gene: TRBJ1-5
V gene: TRBV20-1
CDR3 protein: CSARDLASVETQHF

J gene: TRBJ2-1
V gene: TRBV11-3
CDR3 protein: CASSFQVGEQFF

J gene: TRBJ2-5
V gene: TRBV29-1
CDR3 protein: CSVDPGSKYQETQYF

J gene: TRBJ1-5
V gene: TRBV6-1
CDR3 protein: CASKPPGVRIQPQHF

J gene: TRBJ2-3
V gene: TRBV20-1
CDR3 protein: CSASGGESTATQYF

J gene: TRBJ2-1
V gene: TRBV7-9
CDR3 protein: CASSSRDRLYNEQFF

J gene: TRBJ1-4
V gene: TRBV4-1
CDR3 protein: CASSQQGANEKLFF

J gene: TRBJ2-7
V gene: TRBV10-3
CDR3 protein: CATMEGYEQYF

J gene: TRBJ1-2
V gene: TRBV6-5
CDR3 protein: CASSYSMGQFYGYTF

J gene: TRBJ2-7
V gene: TRBV5-1
CDR3 protein: CASSPGDGVYEQYF

J gene: TRBJ2-3
V gene: TRBV6-1
CDR3 protein: CASSENWGGNTQYF

J gene: TRBJ2-7
V gene: TRBV2
CDR3 protein: CASRLISSYEQYF

J gene: TRBJ2-1
V gene: TRBV5-1
CDR3 protein: CASRPGTGYNEQFF

J gene: TRBJ2-7
V gene: TRBV20-1
CDR3 protein: CSVRGLAYEQYF

J gene: TRBJ1-6
V gene: TRBV7-8
CDR3 protein: CASSPGSGGSYNSPLHF

J gene: TRBJ2-7
V gene: TRBV10-3
CDR3 protein: CAIRPFRDPSSYEQYF

J gene: TRBJ2-1
V gene: TRBV7-9
CDR3 protein: CASSAGQGYNEQFF

J gene: TRBJ2-3
V gene: TRBV7-6
CDR3 protein: CASSLQRTDTQYF

J gene: TRBJ2-7
V gene: TRBV14
CDR3 protein: CASSQDQVGTGGTEQYF

J gene: TRBJ2-5
V gene: TRBV12-3/TRBV12-4
CDR3 protein: CASSLSGRREETQYF

J gene: TRBJ2-1
V gene: TRBV7-3
CDR3 protein: CASRGTSGGAGEQFF

J gene: TRBJ2-3
V gene: TRBV7-9
CDR3 protein: CASSSPLAGDTDTQYF

J gene: TRBJ1-5
V gene: TRBV27
CDR3 protein: CASSLSGTANQPQHF

J gene: TRBJ2-7
V gene: TRBV5-8
CDR3 protein: CASSFFSGTSSYEQYF

J gene: TRBJ2-2
V gene: TRBV7-2
CDR3 protein: CASRRRTGGTIHQITGELFF

J gene: TRBJ2-5
V gene: TRBV20-1
CDR3 protein: CSASEEASEETQYF

J gene: TRBJ2-1
V gene: TRBV7-2
CDR3 protein: CASSPRAVSYNEQFF

J gene: TRBJ2-1
V gene: TRBV24-1
CDR3 protein: CATSEAGGGNEQFF

J gene: TRBJ2-6
V gene: TRBV10-1
CDR3 protein: CARALCSGANVLTF

J gene: TRBJ1-4
V gene: TRBV15
CDR3 protein: CATSRGTGGIGENEKLFF

J gene: TRBJ1-2
V gene: TRBV5-8
CDR3 protein: CASSSTIGIGGYTF

J gene: TRBJ2-1
V gene: TRBV5-6
CDR3 protein: CASSLRAVIRYNEQFF

J gene: TRBJ1-2
V gene: TRBV19
CDR3 protein: CASSTDRGHGGYTF

J gene: TRBJ1-3
V gene: TRBV9
CDR3 protein: CASSVATAGNTIYF

J gene: TRBJ2-1
V gene: TRBV7-2
CDR3 protein: CASSLEGRGGARDEQLF

J gene: TRBJ2-1
V gene: TRBV6-5
CDR3 protein: CATGSPNNEQFF

J gene: TRBJ2-4
V gene: TRBV6-5
CDR3 protein: CASSASGTKNIRYF

J gene: TRBJ2-7
V gene: TRBV6-1
CDR3 protein: CASGGEGLYEQYF

J gene: TRBJ2-7
V gene: TRBV27
CDR3 protein: CASSFKASSYEQYF